These 20 T cell receptor beta chains came from one sample sequenced in a study of cytomegalovirus exposure and HLA in healthy donors. The primer mix had 60 Vbeta and 13 Jbeta primers. Sequencing used immunoSEQ multiplex PCR; TCRdb keeps in-frame clones, though not all of them. This sample has around 64,000 clones, with less than 70% found just once. The sequenced material came from PBMCs. Every receptor here comes from a woman aged 45 to 65 in good health and CMV-seronegative.

This chain links TRBV10-2 with TRBJ1-5, with D hard to call. There are 15 residues in the CDR3. The V gene's germline CDR1 is WSHSY and CDR2 SAAADI. The V end lost 4 bases, the J end lost 0 bases, and 10 bases lay between the germline ends. CDR3 coding DNA: TGCGCCAGCAGTGCGACACACCCTAGCAATCAGCCCCAGCATTTT. Translated: CASSATHPSNQPQHF.

This clone was found a few times. The V gene is TRBV4-3, the J gene TRBJ2-6, with 7 nucleotides matching TRBD2. Per the germline V gene, CDR1 is LGHNA and CDR2 is YSLEER. The V and J ends lost 0 bases and 1 base, in that order; junction bases with no gene match: 6. The CDR3 runs 18 residues. The CDR3 DNA follows: TGCGCCAGCAGCCAAGACGGGGGGAGTATATCTGGGGCCAACGTCCTGACTTTC. It is translated as CASSQDGGSISGANVLTF.

Here the CDR3 reads CASSQDLAPGYGYTF. The DNA for the CDR3 is TGCGCCAGCAGCCAAGACCTGGCTCCAGGCTATGGCTACACCTTC. The chain joins TRBV4-1 to TRBJ1-2; D gene unclear. CDR3 length: 15 residues. V lost 0 bases and J lost 4, with 12 bases in between. Looked up from germline, CDR1 is MGHRA and CDR2 is YSYEKL.

This clone was detected a few times. The rearrangement joins TRBV7-2 to TRBJ2-1; 11 bases match TRBD2. Germline V CDR1 and CDR2: SGHTA, FQGNSA. The V segment lost 6 bases and the J segment 2 bases; nucleotides outside the gene matches: 6. The CDR3 totals 16 residues. The CDR3 sequence is CASSDSSGRTYNEQFF. The CDR3 DNA follows: TGTGCCAGCAGTGATTCTAGCGGGAGGACCTACAATGAGCAGTTCTTC.

The rearrangement joins TRBV27 to TRBJ2-1; 12 bases are a match to TRBD2. The ends lost 2 bases at V and 3 bases at J; junction bases unmatched: 2. This CDR3 is 16 amino acids long. The germline CDR1 and CDR2 sequences are MNHEY and SMNVEV (reference sequence). This chain's CDR3 is CASSLGLAGSYNEQFF. In DNA, the CDR3 is TGTGCCAGCAGTTTAGGACTAGCGGGAAGCTACAATGAGCAGTTCTTC.

V usage is TRBV10-1 and J usage is TRBJ2-3; 8 bases are shared with TRBD2. The length of the CDR3 is 16 residues. In germline, CDR1 is WNHNN, CDR2 SYGVQD (reference sequence). The ends lost 1 base at V and 5 bases at J; junction bases unmatched: 8. The CDR3 sequence: CASSEWGAGDEDTQYF. CDR3 sequence (DNA): TGCGCCAGCAGTGAGTGGGGAGCGGGAGACGAAGATACGCAGTATTTT.

V is TRBV10-2 and J is TRBJ2-1, with 11 bases identical to TRBD2. Trimming cost V 3 bases and J 4 bases; bases outside gene matches: 5. The CDR3 is made up of 16 amino acids. Germline values: CDR1 WSHSY, CDR2 SAAADI. The CDR3 sequence: CASSDLTSGIYNEQFF. In DNA form, the CDR3 reads TGCGCCAGCAGTGACCTGACTAGCGGGATTTACAATGAGCAGTTCTTC.

The CDR3 nucleotides are TGCGCCAGCAGGCCACAGGGGGCGACCCTAGACTCGCCCTACGAGCAGTACTTC. Translated: CASRPQGATLDSPYEQYF. The rearrangement joins TRBV5-1 to TRBJ2-7, with 9 bases lining up with TRBD1. Germline V gene data show CDR1 as SGHRS and CDR2 as YFSETQ. V lost 5 bases to trimming and J lost 2 bases; unmatched junction nucleotides: 17. This CDR3 contains 18 residues.

The CDR3 bases are TGTGCCAGCAGTGGTTCGGACAGGAATCAGCCCCAGCATTTT. It encodes CASSGSDRNQPQHF. The V and J genes are TRBV2 and TRBJ1-5; TRBD1 agrees at 7 bases. Germline V gene data show CDR1 as SNHLY and CDR2 as FYNNEI. Trimming at V came to 4 bases and at J to 4 bases, leaving 4 bases not matched to a gene. This CDR3 is built from 14 residues.

Many counts were recorded for this clone. This chain uses TRBV30 with TRBJ2-3, with 7 positions matching TRBD2. Germline V gives CDR1 GTSNPN, CDR2 SVGIG (reference sequence). Germline trimming cut 2 bases from V and 10 bases from J; bases unmatched to any gene: 9. This CDR3 comprises 13 residues. The CDR3 reads CAWSTGGRLAQYF. The CDR3, as DNA: TGTGCCTGGAGTACCGGGGGGAGACTGGCGCAGTATTTT.

The chain is built from TRBV7-2 and TRBJ2-1; D not certain. Trimming pared 5 bases from V and 4 bases from J, leaving 9 bases between. The germline CDR1 and CDR2 sequences are SGHTA and FQGNSA. The CDR3 totals 13 residues. The CDR3 DNA follows: TGTGCCAGCAGCGCGCCCCAATACAATGAGCAGTTCTTC. This encodes CASSAPQYNEQFF.

This clone has only one observation. The chain has TRBV29-1 and TRBJ2-5; a possible D gene is TRBD1 (6 bases). This CDR3 comprises 12 residues. Germline loops: CDR1 SQVTM, CDR2 ANQGSEA. Trimming pared 6 bases from V and 3 bases from J, leaving 11 bases between. The DNA of the CDR3 is TGCAGCGTATACAGGGTGGAAGAGACCCAGTACTTC. Protein product: CSVYRVEETQYF.

The rearrangement links TRBV4-3 to TRBJ1-4; D is undetermined. The CDR3 totals 16 residues. V was clipped by 4 bases and J by 5 bases, with 17 bases between them. Germline values: CDR1 LGHNA, CDR2 YSLEER. CDR3 sequence reads: CASSLSAGRLNEKLFF. In nucleotides, the CDR3 is TGCGCCAGCAGCCTGTCGGCGGGCAGGCTAAATGAAAAACTGTTTTTT.

The V call is TRBV28, the J call TRBJ2-5; 9 bases fit TRBD1. The V and J ends lost 5 bases and 2 bases, in that order; junction bases with no gene match: 6. The germline V gene has CDR1 MDHEN and CDR2 SYDVKM. This CDR3 spans 15 amino acids. The CDR3 region is CASSVPGQGQETQYF. CDR3 bases: TGTGCCAGCAGTGTTCCGGGACAGGGACAAGAGACCCAGTACTTC.

The J gene is TRBJ1-5, the V gene TRBV6-5, with 8 bases lining up with TRBD1. The CDR3 is 13 residues long. Trimming at V came to 6 bases and at J to 7 bases, leaving 5 bases not matched to a gene. Germline-derived CDR1 and CDR2 are MNHEY and SVGAGI. The CDR3 DNA sequence: TGTGCCAGCAGCCTGGACAGGGTGCAGCCCCAGCATTTT. This codes for CASSLDRVQPQHF.

This chain uses TRBV7-2 with TRBJ1-1; D is possibly TRBD1 (5 bases). This CDR3 is built from 14 residues. Between the trimmed V and J ends, which lost 4 bases and 3 bases, there was a span of 12 bases. Germline V gene lookup returns CDR1 SGHTA and CDR2 FQGNSA. CDR3 amino acids: CASSWGGVYTEAFF. The CDR3 region has the DNA TGTGCCAGCAGCTGGGGGGGGGTCTACACTGAAGCTTTCTTT.

The rearrangement uses TRBV6-5 and TRBJ2-1; D might be TRBD2 (5 bases). V lost 2 bases and J 8 bases, leaving 7 bases between the germline ends. There are 12 residues in the CDR3. Germline V gives CDR1 MNHEY, CDR2 SVGAGI. CDR3: CASSYTGDEQFF. The CDR3 DNA sequence: TGTGCCAGCAGTTACACCGGGGATGAGCAGTTCTTC.

The J gene is TRBJ1-4, the V gene TRBV27, with D perhaps TRBD1 (5 bases). V dropped 0 bases and J dropped 4 bases, with 12 bases sitting between them. The CDR3 runs 16 residues. The V gene's germline CDR1 is MNHEY and CDR2 SMNVEV (reference sequence). The CDR3 loop is CASSLSIRQINEKLFF. The CDR3 nucleotides are TGTGCCAGCAGTTTATCGATAAGACAGATTAATGAAAAACTGTTTTTT.

Worth noting for this clone: The final CDR3 position lacks the conserved phenylalanine or tryptophan, pointing to a likely read error. It is unclear where the CDR3 begins or ends on the DNA, so no DNA is shown, and the CDR3 is as TCRdb lists it. The chain employs TRBV28 and TRBJ2-7; TRBD2 is taken as the D call from the table, unchecked against the DNA. The CDR3 has 12 amino acids, counting both end residues. The germline CDR1 and CDR2 sequences are MDHEN and SYDVKM. This chain's CDR3 is CASIAGWGGIWL.

CDR3 sequence: CASSLDRYNEQFF. In DNA form, the CDR3 reads TGTGCCAGCAGCTTGGACAGGTACAATGAGCAGTTCTTC. The V gene is TRBV5-4, the J gene TRBJ2-1; D might be TRBD1 (5 bases). V lost 0 bases to trimming and J lost 4 bases, with 5 bases between them. CDR3 length: 13 amino acids. From germline, CDR1 is SGHNT and CDR2 YYREEE (reference sequence). The complete variable domain, with remaining parts taken from reference TRBV5-4 and TRBJ2-1, reads ETGVTQSPTHLIKTRGQQVTLRCSSQSGHNTVSWYQQALGQGPQFIFQYYREEENGRGNFPPRFSGLQFPNYSSELNVNALELDDSALYLCASSLDRYNEQFFGPGTRLTVL.